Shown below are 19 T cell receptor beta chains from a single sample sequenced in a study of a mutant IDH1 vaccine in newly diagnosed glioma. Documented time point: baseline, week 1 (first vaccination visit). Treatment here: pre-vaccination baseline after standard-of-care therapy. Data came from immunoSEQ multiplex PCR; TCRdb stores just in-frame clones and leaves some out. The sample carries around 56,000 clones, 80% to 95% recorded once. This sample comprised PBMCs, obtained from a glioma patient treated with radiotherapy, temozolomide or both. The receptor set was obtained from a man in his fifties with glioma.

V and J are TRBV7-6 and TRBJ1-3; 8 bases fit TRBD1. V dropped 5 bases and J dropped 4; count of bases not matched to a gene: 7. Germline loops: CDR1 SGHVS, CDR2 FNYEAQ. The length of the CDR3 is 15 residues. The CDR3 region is CASSVDRGAGNTIYF. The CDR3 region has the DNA TGTGCCAGCAGCGTAGACAGGGGTGCCGGAAACACCATATATTTT.

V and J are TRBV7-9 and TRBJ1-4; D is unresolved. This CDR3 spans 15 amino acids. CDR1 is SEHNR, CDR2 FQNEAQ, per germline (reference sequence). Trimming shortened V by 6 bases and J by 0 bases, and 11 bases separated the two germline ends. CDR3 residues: CASSSIRATNEKLFF. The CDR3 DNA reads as TGTGCCAGCAGTTCAATCCGTGCAACTAATGAAAAACTGTTTTTT.

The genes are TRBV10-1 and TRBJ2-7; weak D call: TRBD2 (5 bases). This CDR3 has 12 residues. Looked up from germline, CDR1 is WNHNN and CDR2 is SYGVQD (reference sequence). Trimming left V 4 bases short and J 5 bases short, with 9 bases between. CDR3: CASSGGVDEQYF. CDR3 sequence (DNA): TGCGCCAGCAGTGGGGGAGTCGACGAGCAGTACTTC.

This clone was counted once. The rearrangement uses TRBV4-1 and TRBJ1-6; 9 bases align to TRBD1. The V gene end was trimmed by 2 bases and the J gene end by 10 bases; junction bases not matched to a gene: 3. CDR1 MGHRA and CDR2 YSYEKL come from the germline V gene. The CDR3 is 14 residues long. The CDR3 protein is CASSQSDRGSPLHF. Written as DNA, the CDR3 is TGCGCCAGCAGCCAATCGGACAGGGGATCACCCCTCCACTTT.

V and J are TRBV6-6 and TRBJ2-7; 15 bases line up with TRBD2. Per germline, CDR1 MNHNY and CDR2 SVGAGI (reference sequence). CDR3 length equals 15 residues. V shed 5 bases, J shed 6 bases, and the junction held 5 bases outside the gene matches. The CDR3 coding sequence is TGTGCCAGCAGTCTCGGGACTAGCGGGGGGAGCGAGCAGTACTTC. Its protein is CASSLGTSGGSEQYF.

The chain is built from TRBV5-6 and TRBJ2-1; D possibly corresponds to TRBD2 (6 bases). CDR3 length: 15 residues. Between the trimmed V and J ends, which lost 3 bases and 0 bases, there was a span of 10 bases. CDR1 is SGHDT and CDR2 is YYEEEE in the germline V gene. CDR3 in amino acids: CASSWDWSSYNEQFF. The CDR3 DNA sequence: TGTGCCAGCAGCTGGGACTGGAGCTCCTACAATGAGCAGTTCTTC.

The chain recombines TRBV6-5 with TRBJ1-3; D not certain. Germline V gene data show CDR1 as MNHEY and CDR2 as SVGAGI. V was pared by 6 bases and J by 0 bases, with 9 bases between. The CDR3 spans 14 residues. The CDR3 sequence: CASRTDYSGNTIYF. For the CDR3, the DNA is TGTGCCAGCAGAACCGACTACTCTGGAAACACCATATATTTT.

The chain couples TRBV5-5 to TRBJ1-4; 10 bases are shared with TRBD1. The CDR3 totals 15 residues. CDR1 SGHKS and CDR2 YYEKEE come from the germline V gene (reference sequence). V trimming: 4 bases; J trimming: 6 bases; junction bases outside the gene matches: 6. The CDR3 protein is CASSMGDRGHEKLFF. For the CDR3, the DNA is TGTGCCAGCAGCATGGGAGACAGGGGGCATGAAAAACTGTTTTTT.

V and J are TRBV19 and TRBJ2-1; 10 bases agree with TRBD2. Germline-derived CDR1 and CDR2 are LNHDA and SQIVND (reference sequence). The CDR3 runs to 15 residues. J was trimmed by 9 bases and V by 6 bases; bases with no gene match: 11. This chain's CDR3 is CASRAASGSLGEQFF. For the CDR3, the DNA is TGTGCCAGTAGAGCGGCTAGCGGGAGTTTGGGTGAGCAGTTCTTC. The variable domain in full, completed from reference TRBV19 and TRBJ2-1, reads DGGITQSPKYLFRKEGQNVTLSCEQNLNHDAMYWYRQDPGQGLRLIYYSQIVNDFQKGDIAEGYSVSREKKESFPLTVTSAQKNPTAFYLCASRAASGSLGEQFFGPGTRLTVL.

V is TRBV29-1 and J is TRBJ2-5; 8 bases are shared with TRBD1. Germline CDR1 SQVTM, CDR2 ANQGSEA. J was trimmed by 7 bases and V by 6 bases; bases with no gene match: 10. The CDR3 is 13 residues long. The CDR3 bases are TGCAGCGTCAGACAGGGGCTATCGGGGACCCAGTACTTC. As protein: CSVRQGLSGTQYF.

Written as DNA, the CDR3 is TGTGCCAGCTCATGGGGGAACAGAAAAAACACCGGGGAGCTGTTTTTT. As protein: CASSWGNRKNTGELFF. V and J are TRBV18 and TRBJ2-2, with D perhaps matching TRBD1 or TRBD2 (5 bases each). This CDR3 is built from 16 residues. V gave up 5 bases and J gave up 2 bases, with 15 bases separating them. The germline CDR1 and CDR2 sequences are KGHSH and LQKENI.

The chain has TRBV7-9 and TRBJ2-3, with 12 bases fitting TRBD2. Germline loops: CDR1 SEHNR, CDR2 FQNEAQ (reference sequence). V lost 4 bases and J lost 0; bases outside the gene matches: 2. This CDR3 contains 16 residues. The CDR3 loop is CASSSGLAGSTDTQYF. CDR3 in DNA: TGTGCCAGCAGCTCCGGACTAGCGGGAAGCACAGATACGCAGTATTTT.

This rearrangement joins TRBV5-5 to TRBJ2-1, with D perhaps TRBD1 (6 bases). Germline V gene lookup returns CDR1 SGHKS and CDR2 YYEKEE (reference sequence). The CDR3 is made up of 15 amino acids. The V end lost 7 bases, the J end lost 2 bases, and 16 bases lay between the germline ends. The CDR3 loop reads CASLPSQGPYNEQFF. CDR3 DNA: TGTGCCAGCCTCCCGTCCCAGGGGCCCTACAATGAGCAGTTCTTC.

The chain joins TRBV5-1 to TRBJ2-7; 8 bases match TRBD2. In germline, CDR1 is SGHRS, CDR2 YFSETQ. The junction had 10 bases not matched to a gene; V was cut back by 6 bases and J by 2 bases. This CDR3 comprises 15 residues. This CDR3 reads CASTFGRGETYEQYF. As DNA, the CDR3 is TGCGCCAGCACCTTCGGGAGGGGGGAGACCTACGAGCAGTACTTC.

The CDR3, as DNA: TGTGCCAGCAGTCCCGGGACGGGAATCTACGAGCAGTACTTC. This codes for CASSPGTGIYEQYF. The rearrangement uses TRBV5-6 and TRBJ2-7; the D call may be TRBD1 or TRBD2 (5 bases each). Trimming removed 5 bases at V and 3 bases at J, with 15 bases between. The CDR3 sequence is 14 residues long. Germline V lookup: CDR1 SGHDT, CDR2 YYEEEE.

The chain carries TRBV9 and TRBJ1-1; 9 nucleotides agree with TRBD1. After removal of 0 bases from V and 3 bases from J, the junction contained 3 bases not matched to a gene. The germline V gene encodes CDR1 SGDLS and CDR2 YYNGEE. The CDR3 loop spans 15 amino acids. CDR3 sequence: CASSVEQGAYTEAFF. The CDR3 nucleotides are TGTGCCAGCAGCGTAGAACAGGGGGCGTACACTGAAGCTTTCTTT.

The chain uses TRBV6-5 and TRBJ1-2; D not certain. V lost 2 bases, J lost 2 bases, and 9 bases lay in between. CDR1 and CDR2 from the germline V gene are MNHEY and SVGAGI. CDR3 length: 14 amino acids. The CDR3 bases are TGTGCCAGCAGTTACCGGGCCCTGAACTATGGCTACACCTTC. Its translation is CASSYRALNYGYTF.

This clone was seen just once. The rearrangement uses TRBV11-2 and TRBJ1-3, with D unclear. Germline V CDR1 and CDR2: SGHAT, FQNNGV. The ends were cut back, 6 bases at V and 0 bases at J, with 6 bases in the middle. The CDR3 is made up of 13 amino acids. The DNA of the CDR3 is TGTGCCAGCAGACAGAGCTCTGGAAACACCATATATTTT. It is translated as CASRQSSGNTIYF. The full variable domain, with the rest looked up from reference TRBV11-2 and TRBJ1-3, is EAGVAQSPRYKIIEKRQSVAFWCNPISGHATLYWYQQILGQGPKLLIQFQNNGVVDDSQLPKDRFSAERLKGVDSTLKIQPAKLEDSAVYLCASRQSSGNTIYFGEGSWLTVV.

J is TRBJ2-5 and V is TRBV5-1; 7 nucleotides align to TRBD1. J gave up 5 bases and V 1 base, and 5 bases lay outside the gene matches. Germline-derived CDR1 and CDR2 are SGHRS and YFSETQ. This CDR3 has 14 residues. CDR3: CASSLMGQWETQYF. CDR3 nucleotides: TGCGCCAGCAGCTTGATGGGACAGTGGGAGACCCAGTACTTC.